These T cell receptor beta chains were read from a single sample in a study of naive and memory T cell subsets. TCRdb called the UMI-ligation and nested PCR reads again in MiXCR, with one record for every CDR3 protein. In the table there are over 65,000 distinct CDR3 sequences, about 8.2% of which are singletons. Sequencing was performed on naive CD8+ T cells from blood. These receptors came from a human donor in good health. The CDR3 runs from the conserved cysteine through the conserved F or W. D genes are given only for firm matches. Clone sizes are given selectively: once, few, many, or a class where the clone is expanded.

clone_size | j_call | v_call | d_call | cdr3_aa | cdr3_nt
few | TRBJ2-5 | TRBV4-1 | . | CASSQDRGRDGETQYF | TGCGCCAGCAGCCAAGATAGGGGCAGGGACGGGGAGACCCAGTACTTC
few | TRBJ2-1 | TRBV24-1 | TRBD2 | CATSDPTSGQNNEQFF | TGTGCCACCAGTGATCCTACTAGCGGGCAGAACAATGAGCAGTTCTTC
. | TRBJ2-7 | TRBV29-1 | TRBD2 | CSVASGRSYEQYF | TGCAGCGTTGCTAGCGGGAGATCCTACGAGCAGTACTTC
many | TRBJ2-7 | TRBV27 | TRBD1 | CASSSDRGDRYEQYF | TGTGCCAGCAGTTCGGACAGGGGTGATAGGTACGAGCAGTACTTC
few | TRBJ1-5 | TRBV12-3/TRBV12-4 | . | CASREEGNQPQHF | TGTGCCAGCAGGGAGGAGGGCAATCAGCCCCAGCATTTT
many | TRBJ2-1 | TRBV29-1 | TRBD2 | CSVVGAGLAEQFF | TGCAGCGTTGTGGGGGCAGGACTAGCGGAGCAGTTCTTC
many | TRBJ2-5 | TRBV4-1 | . | CASSQFWDGEYQETQYF | TGCGCCAGCAGCCAATTTTGGGACGGGGAGTACCAAGAGACCCAGTACTTC
. | TRBJ2-7 | TRBV27 | TRBD1 | CASSSTGTGTEQYF | TGTGCCAGCAGTTCCACCGGGACAGGGACCGAGCAGTACTTC
. | TRBJ2-1 | TRBV16 | . | CASSVRTDYSYNEQFF | TGTGCCAGCAGCGTGAGGACAGACTACTCCTACAATGAGCAGTTCTTC
many | TRBJ1-2 | TRBV15 | . | CATSSADGWGYGYTF | TGTGCCACCAGCAGTGCAGACGGTTGGGGGTATGGCTACACCTTC
few | TRBJ2-3 | TRBV11-1 | TRBD2 | CASSLAGLAGPSDTQYF | TGTGCCAGCAGCTTAGCCGGACTAGCGGGACCGTCAGATACGCAGTATTTT
many | TRBJ2-6 | TRBV6-2/TRBV6-3 | . | CASSYSSGTGANVLTF | TGTGCCAGCAGTTACTCGTCGGGAACTGGGGCCAACGTCCTGACTTTC
many | TRBJ1-5 | TRBV6-6 | . | CASSLHRSNQPQHF | TGTGCCAGCAGTCTCCACAGGTCCAATCAGCCCCAGCATTTT
once | TRBJ1-1 | TRBV2 | TRBD1 | CAIQGRNTEALF | TGTGCCATACAGGGGAGGAACACTGAAGCTTTGTTT
many | TRBJ2-1 | TRBV4-1 | TRBD2 | CASSHGLAGEVGNEQFF | TGCGCCAGCAGCCATGGACTAGCGGGAGAGGTCGGCAATGAGCAGTTCTTC
. | TRBJ2-1 | TRBV9 | . | CASSPVGAGSYNEQFF | TGTGCCAGCAGCCCCGTGGGGGCGGGGTCCTACAATGAGCAGTTCTTC
. | TRBJ1-2 | TRBV7-3 | . | CASSLIGAPGGYTF | TGTGCCAGCAGCTTAATTGGTGCGCCAGGCGGCTACACCTTC
many | TRBJ2-7 | TRBV10-3 | TRBD1 | CAISTGGSYEQYF | TGTGCCATCAGCACAGGGGGCTCCTACGAGCAGTACTTC
. | TRBJ2-1 | TRBV27 | . | CASGLGGGPYNEQFF | TGTGCCAGCGGATTGGGAGGCGGACCATACAATGAGCAGTTCTTC
. | TRBJ1-1 | TRBV10-3 | . | CAINGALNTEAFF | TGTGCCATCAATGGGGCGCTGAACACTGAAGCTTTCTTT
many | TRBJ2-7 | TRBV5-4 | TRBD2 | CASRSGGAGSSYEQYF | TGTGCCAGCAGGTCGGGAGGAGCGGGTTCTTCCTACGAGCAGTACTTC
few | TRBJ2-1 | TRBV5-1 | TRBD2 | CASSSSGTSAMSSYNEQFF | TGCGCCAGCAGCTCGTCCGGGACTAGCGCTATGAGCTCCTACAATGAGCAGTTCTTC
many | TRBJ1-1 | TRBV20-1 | TRBD1 | CSARAGTGRNTEAFF | TGCAGTGCTAGAGCCGGGACAGGGAGGAACACTGAAGCTTTCTTT
. | TRBJ2-4 | TRBV7-9 | TRBD1 | CASSFRDRVAKNIQYF | TGTGCCAGCAGCTTCCGGGACAGGGTAGCCAAAAACATTCAGTACTTC
few | TRBJ1-1 | TRBV30 | . | CAWSVWENMNTEAFF | TGTGCCTGGAGTGTATGGGAGAATATGAACACTGAAGCTTTCTTT
few | TRBJ1-3 | TRBV4-3 | . | CASSQESGAGNTIYF | TGCGCCAGCAGCCAAGAATCAGGGGCCGGAAACACCATATATTTT
. | TRBJ2-1 | TRBV6-2/TRBV6-3 | TRBD2 | CASSLLAGVVDEQFF | TGTGCCAGCAGCCTACTAGCGGGAGTGGTCGATGAGCAGTTCTTC
few | TRBJ1-2 | TRBV7-9 | TRBD1 | CASRPRDRNYGYTF | TGTGCCAGCAGGCCTCGGGACAGGAACTATGGCTACACCTTC
few | TRBJ1-5 | TRBV27 | . | CASSLRQVGGPQHF | TGTGCCAGCAGTTTACGACAGGTCGGTGGGCCCCAGCATTTT
. | TRBJ2-1 | TRBV7-8 | . | CASSLYRARANLDEQFF | TGTGCCAGCAGCTTATACCGGGCTAGAGCCAACTTAGATGAGCAGTTCTTC
. | TRBJ2-1 | TRBV29-1 | TRBD2 | CSVEGSAGTNYNEQFF | TGCAGCGTTGAAGGCTCAGCCGGGACTAACTACAATGAGCAGTTCTTC
. | TRBJ2-2 | TRBV7-9 | . | CASSLVLDRTGELFF | TGTGCCAGCAGCTTAGTCCTAGATCGCACCGGGGAGCTGTTTTTT
many | TRBJ2-7 | TRBV9 | . | CASSPPDGPYEQYF | TGTGCCAGCAGCCCTCCCGACGGGCCCTACGAGCAGTACTTC
few | TRBJ2-4 | TRBV24-1 | TRBD2 | CATSDFEQPGGGRTSGDKNIQYF | TGTGCCACCAGTGATTTTGAGCAACCCGGCGGGGGGCGGACTAGCGGGGACAAAAACATTCAGTACTTC
many | TRBJ2-7 | TRBV12-3/TRBV12-4 | . | CASSPTFGGYEQYF | TGTGCCAGCAGCCCCACCTTCGGGGGATACGAGCAGTACTTC
. | TRBJ2-5 | TRBV10-3 | . | CAISEGVSEETQYF | TGTGCCATCAGTGAGGGTGTTAGCGAAGAGACCCAGTACTTC
. | TRBJ2-2 | TRBV10-3 | TRBD2 | CAISDRAGGDTGELFF | TGTGCCATCAGTGATCGAGCGGGAGGGGACACCGGGGAGCTGTTTTTT
few | TRBJ2-2 | TRBV6-6 | . | CASSASVYYANTGELFF | TGTGCCAGCAGCGCTAGCGTATATTACGCGAACACCGGGGAGCTGTTTTTT
many | TRBJ2-3 | TRBV5-5 | . | CASSPTRDGLSDTQYF | TGTGCCAGCAGCCCCACCAGGGACGGATTGTCAGATACGCAGTATTTT
few | TRBJ1-1 | TRBV9 | . | CASSVAPKNTEAFF | TGTGCCAGCAGCGTAGCCCCGAAGAACACTGAAGCTTTCTTT
few | TRBJ2-5 | TRBV9 | TRBD1 | CASSVNAGGETQYF | TGTGCCAGCAGCGTAAACGCAGGGGGAGAGACCCAGTACTTC
many | TRBJ2-1 | TRBV3-1 | . | CASSHSGNEQFF | TGTGCCAGCAGCCACAGTGGGAATGAGCAGTTCTTC
many | TRBJ2-7 | TRBV29-1 | . | CSVITSYEQYF | TGCAGCGTTATAACTAGCTACGAGCAGTACTTC
. | TRBJ2-2 | TRBV28 | TRBD2 | CASSRTSGSGELFF | TGTGCCAGCAGTCGGACTAGCGGGAGTGGGGAGCTGTTTTTT
many | TRBJ2-5 | TRBV2 | TRBD2 | CASSGLAGDQETQYF | TGTGCCAGCAGTGGACTAGCGGGAGACCAAGAGACCCAGTACTTC
many | TRBJ2-3 | TRBV7-8 | TRBD2 | CASSLPTSGRADTQYF | TGTGCCAGCAGCCTACCGACTAGCGGGAGGGCAGATACGCAGTATTTT
. | TRBJ1-2 | TRBV6-2/TRBV6-3 | . | CASSYDYRDIYGYTF | TGTGCCAGCAGTTACGATTACAGGGACATCTATGGCTACACCTTC
few | TRBJ2-1 | TRBV5-6 | . | CASSVPGHRVF | TGTGCCAGCAGCGTTCCGGGACATCGCGTCTTC
many | TRBJ2-1 | TRBV27 | TRBD2 | CASSLNSGTSGYNEQFF | TGTGCCAGCAGTCTGAATTCCGGGACTAGCGGCTACAATGAGCAGTTCTTC
. | TRBJ2-1 | TRBV4-3 | TRBD2 | CASSQTSGHNEQFF | TGCGCCAGCAGCCAAACTAGCGGCCACAATGAGCAGTTCTTC
. | TRBJ2-1 | TRBV7-2 | TRBD1 | CASSKDRVSGEQFF | TGTGCCAGCAGCAAGGACAGGGTATCGGGTGAGCAGTTCTTC
many | TRBJ2-1 | TRBV7-6 | TRBD2 | CASSFRPDSSGRPPSYNEQFF | TGTGCCAGCAGCTTCCGCCCGGATAGTAGCGGGAGGCCGCCATCCTACAATGAGCAGTTCTTC
few | TRBJ2-3 | TRBV28 | TRBD2 | CASSLSASGSTDTQYF | TGTGCCAGCAGTTTATCGGCTAGCGGGAGCACAGATACGCAGTATTTT
many | TRBJ1-5 | TRBV5-6 | . | CASSSRLGNQPQHF | TGTGCCAGCAGCTCTCGGTTGGGTAATCAGCCCCAGCATTTT
many | TRBJ2-7 | TRBV4-1 | . | CASRQGPSYEQYF | TGCGCCAGCAGACAGGGACCCTCCTACGAGCAGTACTTC
. | TRBJ2-1 | TRBV27 | . | CASSLYGGPTYNEQFF | TGTGCCAGCAGTTTATATGGCGGGCCGACCTACAATGAGCAGTTCTTC
many | TRBJ2-1 | TRBV9 | . | CASGGRDKFF | TGTGCCAGCGGAGGGAGAGATAAGTTCTTC
. | TRBJ2-4 | TRBV29-1 | . | CSVEGGKNIQYF | TGCAGCGTTGAGGGGGGCAAAAACATTCAGTACTTC
. | TRBJ2-7 | TRBV29-1 | TRBD1 | CSGLYGTASYEQYF | TGCAGCGGCCTATACGGGACAGCGTCCTACGAGCAGTACTTC